This T cell receptor beta chain was obtained from a study of T cell responses to AZD1222 COVID-19 vaccine. Study-level information: Some second doses came at about 4 weeks and others at about 12 weeks; these were pooled.

The germline gives CDR1 SGHRS, CDR2 YFSETQ. This CDR3 region has 15 residues. V gave up 4 bases and J gave up 1 base; unmatched junction bases: 8. A word on this clone: Antigen specificity is unknown.

Study-wide results and limits: Females made up more of the donors, who were largely white British, and clonal diversity may have come out too low. Increased Spike-specific TCR breadth and depth were observed after two AZD1222 doses. Repertoire sampling was restricted to post-peak T cell response timepoints.

Clones were read by immunoSEQ multiplex PCR, and TCRdb kept only the in-frame ones, dropping some. Of roughly 100,000 clones listed, approximately 91% are singletons. V gene TRBV5-1 combines with J gene TRBJ2-7, with 7 bases lining up with TRBD1. This TCR derives from an adult in good health. Sequencing was performed on peripheral blood, taken on day 0 of AZD1222 vaccination. The CDR3 here is CASSPGQTDSYEQYF. CDR3 DNA sequence: TGCGCCAGCAGCCCGGGACAGACCGATTCCTACGAGCAGTACTTC.